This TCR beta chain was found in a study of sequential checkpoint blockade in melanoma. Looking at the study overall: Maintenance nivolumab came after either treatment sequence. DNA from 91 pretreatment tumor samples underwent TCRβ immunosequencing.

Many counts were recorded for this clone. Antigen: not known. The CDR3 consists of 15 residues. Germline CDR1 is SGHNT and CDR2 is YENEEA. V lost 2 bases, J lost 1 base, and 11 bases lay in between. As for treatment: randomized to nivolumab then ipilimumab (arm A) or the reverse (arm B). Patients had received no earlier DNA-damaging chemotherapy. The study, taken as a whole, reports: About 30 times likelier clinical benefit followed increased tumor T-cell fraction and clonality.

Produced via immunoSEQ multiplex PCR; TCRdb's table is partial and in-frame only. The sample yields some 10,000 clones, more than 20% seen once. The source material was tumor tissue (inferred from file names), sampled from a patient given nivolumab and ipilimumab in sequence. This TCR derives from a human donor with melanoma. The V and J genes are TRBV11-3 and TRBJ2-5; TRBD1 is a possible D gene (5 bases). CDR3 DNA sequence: TGTGCCAGCAGCTTATGGGGCAGTAGCCAAGAGACCCAGTACTTC. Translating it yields CASSLWGSSQETQYF.